This T cell receptor (beta chain) is from a study of immune evolution from preneoplasia to lung adenocarcinoma. The repertoire was sequenced with immunoSEQ multiplex PCR; TCRdb's copy has only in-frame clones and lacks some. The sample has more than 2,000 clones, about 86% seen once. Resections took place in Japan or China from about 2013 to 2017. H&E slides confirmed each diagnosis, reviewed by two pathologists independently. Nucleic acids came from premalignant or tumor cells enriched by macro-dissection. About this clone itself: The antigen remains undetermined.

General observations from the study: Later-stage lesions appeared to have more T cells, more diversity, less clonality.

The TCR originated in a person between 65 and 79 years old with invasive lung adenocarcinoma. Sequencing input: FFPE invasive lung adenocarcinoma tissue.

The CDR3 region has the DNA TGTGCCAGCAGCTTGGGGGGGAGGGCCGGCACAGATACGCAGTATTTT. Its translation: CASSLGGRAGTDTQYF. The rearrangement links TRBV7-8 to TRBJ2-3, with TRBD2 identical over 7 bases. The CDR3 length is 16 residues. CDR1 and CDR2 from the germline V gene are SGHVS and FQNEAQ. The J segment lost 1 base and the V segment lost 3 bases, leaving 7 bases of the junction unmatched.